These T cell receptor beta chains were read from a single sample in a study of blood T cell repertoires in COVID-19. Some clones are missing from TCRdb's copy, which holds only in-frame ones; the method was immunoSEQ multiplex PCR. Among a few hundred thousand clones listed, roughly 87% were seen once. The sample was peripheral blood. These receptors all stem from a man aged 35-49 years with active or convalescent COVID-19. The CDR3 runs from the conserved cysteine through the conserved F or W. A D gene is named only where the DNA matches it firmly. Size tells how often a clone was seen (once, few, many) or the class of an expanded clone, and some rows leave it out.

clone size	D gene	V gene	J gene	CDR3 DNA	CDR3 protein
.	.	TRBV20-1	TRBJ2-3	TGCAGTGCTACCCGGGATACGCAGTATTTT	CSATRDTQYF
few	.	TRBV5-4	TRBJ1-2	TGTGCCAGCAGCTTGGGTACCGTCGGCTATGGCTACACCTTC	CASSLGTVGYGYTF
.	TRBD1	TRBV7-9	TRBJ2-5	TGTGCCAGCAGCCCCAGGGGGCTAGCAAGAGGAGAGACCCAGTACTTC	CASSPRGLARGETQYF
.	TRBD1	TRBV4-1	TRBJ2-7	TGCGCCAGCAGCCCTGGACAGGGGGTTTCAGTGGGGCAGTACTTC	CASSPGQGVSVGQYF
.	.	TRBV14	TRBJ2-2	TGTGCCAGCAGCCAGACTTTGACCAGGGGGAACACCGGGGAGCTGTTTTTT	CASSQTLTRGNTGELFF
.	.	TRBV2	TRBJ2-7	TGTGCCAGCAGTGAAGGGCTGGTGGACAACTACGAGCAGTACTTC	CASSEGLVDNYEQYF
.	TRBD1	TRBV7-8	TRBJ1-1	TGTGCCAGCAGTTACCTCAGGACAGGGCTCACTGAAGCTTTCTTT	CASSYLRTGLTEAFF
.	TRBD1	TRBV5-4	TRBJ1-2	TGTGCCAGCAGCTCTGAGGGACAGGGAGGGGGCTACACCTTC	CASSSEGQGGGYTF
.	TRBD1	TRBV5-6	TRBJ2-7	TGTGCCAGCAGCTTGGTCCCCCCCTGGGACAGGGGGCCCTACGAGCAGTACTTC	CASSLVPPWDRGPYEQYF
.	.	TRBV5-4	TRBJ2-2	TGTGCCAGCAGCTTTCCCCATAGCGACTCGGGGGAGCTGTTTTTT	CASSFPHSDSGELFF
.	TRBD2	TRBV18	TRBJ2-3	TGTGCCAGCTCACAGTTCGGACTAGCGGCCACAGATACGCAGTATTTT	CASSQFGLAATDTQYF
.	.	TRBV21-1	TRBJ2-2	TGTGCCAGCGGCCAGGGACTGGACACCGGGGAGCTGTTTTTT	CASGQGLDTGELFF
.	.	TRBV5-1	TRBJ2-5	TGCGCCAGCAGCTTGTTTACTGCCGGGGAGACCCAGTACTTC	CASSLFTAGETQYF
.	.	TRBV30	TRBJ2-3	TGTGCCTGGAGTCGAGCAGGGGCCCGGACAGATACGCAGTATTTT	CAWSRAGARTDTQYF
.	TRBD1	TRBV9	TRBJ2-6	TGTGCCTCGAACCGGGACAGGGGAATTGGGGCCAACGTCCTGACTTTC	CASNRDRGIGANVLTF
.	.	TRBV20-1	TRBJ1-2	TGCAGCACTAACTATGGCTACACCTTC	CSTNYGYTF
.	.	TRBV24-1	TRBJ2-5	TGTGCCACCAGTCAGGAGGGGCCCCAAGAGACCCAGTACTTC	CATSQEGPQETQYF
.	.	TRBV5-8	TRBJ1-3	TGTGCCAGCAGCTTGGTGAGGGTAACTCCTGGAAACACCATATATTTT	CASSLVRVTPGNTIYF
.	.	TRBV14	TRBJ1-2	TGTGCCAGCAGCGCTCGATCAGGTCGGGGCTACACCTTC	CASSARSGRGYTF
once	TRBD2	TRBV27	TRBJ2-2	TGTGCCAGCAGTTTAGCGGGAGGGCTTTTTAACGGGGAGCTGTTTTTT	CASSLAGGLFNGELFF
.	TRBD1	TRBV28	TRBJ1-1	TGTGCCAGCAAGGACAGGGCCACTGAAGCTTTCTTT	CASKDRATEAFF
.	.	TRBV7-9	TRBJ1-5	TGTGCCAGCAGCTTATATCTCGGGCAGCGGGTACAGCCCCAGCATTTT	CASSLYLGQRVQPQHF
.	.	TRBV5-6	TRBJ1-5	TGTGCCAGCAGCTTGGGTCCGGAGGGTGATAAGCCCCAGCATTTT	CASSLGPEGDKPQHF
.	TRBD2	TRBV28	TRBJ2-7	TGTGCCAGCAGCACCAGGCGGAGGGAGGGCCGCGAGCAGTACTTC	CASSTRRREGREQYF
once	.	TRBV24-1	TRBJ2-5	TGTGCCACCAGTGACAACGGACAGGGAGGGGAGACCCAGTACTTC	CATSDNGQGGETQYF
.	TRBD1	TRBV5-6	TRBJ1-6	TGTGCCAGCAGCCCCTTGGACAGGGGGATTTCACCCCTCCACTTT	CASSPLDRGISPLHF
.	.	TRBV30	TRBJ1-6	TGTGCCTGGAGGGGCACTGTATCCTATAATTCACCCCTCCACTTT	CAWRGTVSYNSPLHF
.	TRBD2	TRBV27	TRBJ2-7	TGTGCCAGCAGTACTCCTGGACTAGCGGGAGGGCGAAGCTCCTACGAGCAGTACTTC	CASSTPGLAGGRSSYEQYF
few	.	TRBV19	TRBJ1-5	TGTGCCAGTAGGACGGCACCTATCCAGGGATATGGAAGCAATCAGCCCCAGCATTTT	CASRTAPIQGYGSNQPQHF
.	.	TRBV18	TRBJ2-2	TGTGCCAGCTCCCCCTACACTAGCTTCTCCACCGGGGAGCTGTTTTTT	CASSPYTSFSTGELFF
once	TRBD1	TRBV19	TRBJ2-7	TGTGCCAGTAGTATAGGGGCAGGGGGCACGTACGAGCAGTACTTC	CASSIGAGGTYEQYF
.	.	TRBV5-1	TRBJ2-3	TGCGCCAGTAAAACGGGGATCACAGATACGCAGTATTTT	CASKTGITDTQYF
.	TRBD1	TRBV5-4	TRBJ2-5	TGTGCCAGCAGAGACAGGGGGTCAGAGACCCAGTACTTC	CASRDRGSETQYF
.	TRBD1	TRBV10-2	TRBJ1-2	TGCGCCAGCAGTGAGTCGATCGGCAGGGGGATTGGCTACACCTTC	CASSESIGRGIGYTF
.	.	TRBV6-5	TRBJ1-2	TGTGCCAGCCGCGGGCCGCAACCGGGGGGCTACACCTTC	CASRGPQPGGYTF
once	.	TRBV11-2	TRBJ1-1	TGTGCCAGCAGCTTAGAGGCGGGGGCCGGCACTGAAGCTTTCTTT	CASSLEAGAGTEAFF
once	TRBD2	TRBV27	TRBJ2-7	TGTGCCAGCAGGCGACTAGCGGGGGACTCCTACGAGCAGTACTTC	CASRRLAGDSYEQYF
.	TRBD2	TRBV19	TRBJ2-1	TGTGCCACCTCCCCGGAGGGACTACCTTTGGATGAGCAGTTCTTC	CATSPEGLPLDEQFF
.	.	TRBV27	TRBJ1-5	TGTGCCAGCAGTTTTCGGGGGGCTTTCAAACATCAGCCCCAGCATTTT	CASSFRGAFKHQPQHF
once	TRBD1	TRBV13	TRBJ2-5	TGTGCCAGCAGCCCCAGACAGGGAGAGACCCAGTACTTC	CASSPRQGETQYF
.	.	TRBV5-1	TRBJ1-1	TGCGCCAGCAGCTTGGTAGCGGGAGGGGATGAAGCTTTCTTT	CASSLVAGGDEAFF
.	.	TRBV5-1	TRBJ2-4	TGCGCCAGCAGCTTGGAAGTCGGAGTAAAAAACATTCAGTACTTC	CASSLEVGVKNIQYF